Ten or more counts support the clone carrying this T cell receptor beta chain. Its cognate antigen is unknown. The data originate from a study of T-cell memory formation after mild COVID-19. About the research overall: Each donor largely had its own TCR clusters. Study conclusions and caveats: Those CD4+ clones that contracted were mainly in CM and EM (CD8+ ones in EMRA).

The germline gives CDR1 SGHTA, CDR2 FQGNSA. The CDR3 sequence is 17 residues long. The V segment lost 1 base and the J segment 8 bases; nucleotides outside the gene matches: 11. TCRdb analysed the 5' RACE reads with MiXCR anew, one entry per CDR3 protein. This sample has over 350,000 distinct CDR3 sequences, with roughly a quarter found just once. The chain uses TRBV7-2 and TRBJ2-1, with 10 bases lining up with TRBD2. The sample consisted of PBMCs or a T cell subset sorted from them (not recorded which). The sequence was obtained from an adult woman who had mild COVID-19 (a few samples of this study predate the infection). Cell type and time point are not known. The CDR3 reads CASSLGPLAGGRYEQFF. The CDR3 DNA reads TGTGCCAGCAGCTTAGGCCCGTTAGCGGGAGGTAGGTATGAGCAGTTCTTC. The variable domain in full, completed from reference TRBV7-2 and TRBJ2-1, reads GAGVSQSPSNKVTEKGKDVELRCDPISGHTALYWYRQSLGQGLEFLIYFQGNSAPDKSGLPSDRFSAERTGGSVSTLTIQRTQQEDSAVYLCASSLGPLAGGRYEQFFGPGTRLTVL.